This is a list of T cell receptor beta chains from one sample in a study of Ad26.COV2.S vaccination and SARS-CoV-2 variants. Some clones are missing from TCRdb's copy, which holds only in-frame ones; the method was immunoSEQ multiplex PCR. The data contain about 680,000 clones, about 89% of them singletons. Material: peripheral blood, obtained in a trial of Ad26.COV2.S vaccine versus placebo. These receptors were taken from a person aged 18-65 years who received the Ad26.COV2.S COVID-19 vaccine or a placebo. Each CDR3 is given with its conserved first and last residue. Fields, in order: clone size, D gene, J gene, V gene, CDR3 protein, CDR3 DNA. A D gene is named only where the DNA matches it firmly. A row's size may be missing; if present it is once, few, many or a size class.

clone size: NA
D gene: TRBD1
J gene: TRBJ1-4
V gene: TRBV27
CDR3 protein: CASSRSPTGVKNEKLFF
CDR3 DNA: TGTGCCAGCAGTCGATCCCCGACAGGGGTGAAGAATGAAAAACTGTTTTTT

clone size: once
D gene: NA
J gene: TRBJ2-5
V gene: TRBV7-2
CDR3 protein: CASSLGRETQYF
CDR3 DNA: TGTGCCAGCAGCTTAGGGAGGGAGACCCAGTACTTC

clone size: NA
D gene: NA
J gene: TRBJ2-7
V gene: TRBV6-5
CDR3 protein: CASSNMGFDEQYF
CDR3 DNA: TGTGCCAGCAGCAATATGGGCTTCGACGAGCAGTACTTC

clone size: NA
D gene: NA
J gene: TRBJ2-6
V gene: TRBV10-1
CDR3 protein: CASSDPGANVLTF
CDR3 DNA: TGCGCCAGCAGTGATCCTGGGGCCAACGTCCTGACTTTC

clone size: NA
D gene: TRBD1
J gene: TRBJ1-1
V gene: TRBV7-2
CDR3 protein: CASSLTNGQVEAFF
CDR3 DNA: TGTGCCAGCAGCTTAACTAACGGACAGGTTGAAGCTTTCTTT

clone size: NA
D gene: NA
J gene: TRBJ1-1
V gene: TRBV6-5
CDR3 protein: CASSYEGVNTEAFF
CDR3 DNA: TGTGCCAGCAGTTACGAGGGGGTGAACACTGAAGCTTTCTTT

clone size: NA
D gene: TRBD2
J gene: TRBJ2-1
V gene: TRBV6-6
CDR3 protein: CASSFSGGRALNEQFF
CDR3 DNA: TGTGCCAGCAGTTTCAGTGGTGGGAGGGCCCTGAATGAGCAGTTCTTC

clone size: NA
D gene: TRBD2
J gene: TRBJ2-2
V gene: TRBV4-1
CDR3 protein: CASKTSGGNTGELFF
CDR3 DNA: TGCGCCAGCAAAACTAGCGGGGGAAACACCGGGGAGCTGTTTTTT

clone size: NA
D gene: NA
J gene: TRBJ1-1
V gene: TRBV13
CDR3 protein: CASSTGGVTEAFF
CDR3 DNA: TGTGCCAGCAGTACGGGAGGGGTCACTGAAGCTTTCTTT

clone size: NA
D gene: NA
J gene: TRBJ1-2
V gene: TRBV14
CDR3 protein: CASSQEYARGYTF
CDR3 DNA: TGTGCCAGCAGCCAAGAATACGCGCGTGGCTACACCTTC

clone size: NA
D gene: NA
J gene: TRBJ2-5
V gene: TRBV6-2/TRBV6-3
CDR3 protein: CASSPWGGGETQYF
CDR3 DNA: TGTGCCAGCAGTCCCTGGGGAGGGGGAGAGACCCAGTACTTC

clone size: NA
D gene: NA
J gene: TRBJ1-3
V gene: TRBV7-9
CDR3 protein: CASNNPRGRGERGNTIYF
CDR3 DNA: TGTGCCAGCAACAACCCCCGAGGTCGGGGAGAGCGTGGAAACACCATATATTTT

clone size: NA
D gene: NA
J gene: TRBJ2-1
V gene: TRBV9
CDR3 protein: CASSVRLEGWGNEQFF
CDR3 DNA: TGTGCCAGCAGCGTACGATTGGAGGGGTGGGGCAATGAGCAGTTCTTC

clone size: once
D gene: NA
J gene: TRBJ2-2
V gene: TRBV30
CDR3 protein: CAWSVRVGELFF
CDR3 DNA: TGTGCCTGGAGTGTACGGGTCGGGGAGCTGTTTTTT

clone size: NA
D gene: TRBD1
J gene: TRBJ1-5
V gene: TRBV6-6
CDR3 protein: CASSWPQGENQPQHF
CDR3 DNA: TGTGCCAGCAGTTGGCCCCAGGGGGAGAATCAGCCCCAGCATTTT

clone size: NA
D gene: NA
J gene: TRBJ1-3
V gene: TRBV9
CDR3 protein: CASSKTVTFGNTIYF
CDR3 DNA: TGTGCCAGCAGCAAGACTGTGACCTTTGGAAACACCATATATTTT

clone size: NA
D gene: NA
J gene: TRBJ1-6
V gene: TRBV19
CDR3 protein: CASSRRNYNSPLHF
CDR3 DNA: TGTGCCAGTAGCCGACGCAACTATAATTCACCCCTCCACTTT

clone size: NA
D gene: NA
J gene: TRBJ2-5
V gene: TRBV5-8
CDR3 protein: CASSSFEVQETQYF
CDR3 DNA: TGTGCCAGCAGCTCCTTTGAAGTCCAAGAGACCCAGTACTTC

clone size: NA
D gene: NA
J gene: TRBJ2-7
V gene: TRBV6-5
CDR3 protein: CASSDGGYEQYF
CDR3 DNA: TGTGCCAGCTCCGACGGGGGCTACGAGCAGTACTTC

clone size: once
D gene: TRBD2
J gene: TRBJ2-7
V gene: TRBV5-4
CDR3 protein: CASSAWGGYEQYF
CDR3 DNA: TGTGCCAGCAGCGCTTGGGGGGGCTACGAGCAGTACTTC

clone size: NA
D gene: NA
J gene: TRBJ1-2
V gene: TRBV9
CDR3 protein: CASSGGRPGYGYTF
CDR3 DNA: TGTGCCAGCAGCGGGGGACGCCCGGGCTATGGCTACACCTTC

clone size: NA
D gene: NA
J gene: TRBJ2-5
V gene: TRBV29-1
CDR3 protein: CSVGSQRETQYF
CDR3 DNA: TGCAGCGTTGGAAGTCAAAGGGAGACCCAGTACTTC

clone size: NA
D gene: TRBD2
J gene: TRBJ2-7
V gene: TRBV5-1
CDR3 protein: CASSPSPGGAYEQYF
CDR3 DNA: TGCGCCAGCAGCCCGTCCCCGGGAGGGGCATACGAGCAGTACTTC